The present entry profiles one T cell receptor beta chain with its context. This sample was taken from a study of OX40 agonist ivuxolimab in advanced cancers. The V end lost 6 bases, the J end lost 3 bases, and 9 bases lay between the germline ends. The CDR3 length is 11 residues. Germline CDR1 is SQVTM and CDR2 is ANQGSEA. Clones were sequenced by immunoSEQ multiplex PCR, and TCRdb holds only the in-frame ones, with some missing. The repertoire holds more than 50,000 clones, with nearly 90% as singletons. The material was CD4+ or CD8+ T cells sorted from blood, obtained in a trial of the OX40 agonist ivuxolimab. The chain combines TRBV29-1 with TRBJ2-7; the D gene is possibly TRBD1 (6 bases). The TCR comes from an adult with an advanced solid tumor such as melanoma, head and neck, liver or kidney cancer. CDR3: CSVGQFYEQYF. As DNA, the CDR3 is TGCAGCGTAGGACAGTTCTACGAGCAGTACTTC.